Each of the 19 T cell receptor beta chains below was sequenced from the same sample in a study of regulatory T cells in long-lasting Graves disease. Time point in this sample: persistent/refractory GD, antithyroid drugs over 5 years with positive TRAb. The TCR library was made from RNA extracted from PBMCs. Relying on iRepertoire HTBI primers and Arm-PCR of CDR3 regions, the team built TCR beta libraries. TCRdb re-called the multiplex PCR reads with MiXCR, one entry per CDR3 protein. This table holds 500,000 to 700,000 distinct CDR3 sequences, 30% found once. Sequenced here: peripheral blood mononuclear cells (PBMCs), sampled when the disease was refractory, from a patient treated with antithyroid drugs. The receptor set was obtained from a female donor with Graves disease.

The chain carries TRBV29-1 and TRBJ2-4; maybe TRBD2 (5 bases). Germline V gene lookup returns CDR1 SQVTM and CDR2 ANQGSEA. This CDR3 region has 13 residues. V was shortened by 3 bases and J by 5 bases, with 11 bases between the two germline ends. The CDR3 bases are TGCAGCGTTGAGTTATGGGGAGAAAACATTCAGTACTTC. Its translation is CSVELWGENIQYF.

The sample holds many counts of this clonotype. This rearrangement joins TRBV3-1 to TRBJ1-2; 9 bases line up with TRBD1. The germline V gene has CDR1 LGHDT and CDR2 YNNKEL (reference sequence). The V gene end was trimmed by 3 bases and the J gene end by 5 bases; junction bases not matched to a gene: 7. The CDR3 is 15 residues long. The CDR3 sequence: CASSHSQGAWYGYTF. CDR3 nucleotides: TGTGCCAGCAGCCACTCACAGGGGGCTTGGTATGGCTACACCTTC.

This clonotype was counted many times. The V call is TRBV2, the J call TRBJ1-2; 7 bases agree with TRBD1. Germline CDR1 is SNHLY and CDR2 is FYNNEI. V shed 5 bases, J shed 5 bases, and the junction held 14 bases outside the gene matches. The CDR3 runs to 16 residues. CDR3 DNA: TGTGCCAGCAGTCGGGGACAGACTCAACTCGGGTATGGCTACACCTTC. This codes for CASSRGQTQLGYGYTF.

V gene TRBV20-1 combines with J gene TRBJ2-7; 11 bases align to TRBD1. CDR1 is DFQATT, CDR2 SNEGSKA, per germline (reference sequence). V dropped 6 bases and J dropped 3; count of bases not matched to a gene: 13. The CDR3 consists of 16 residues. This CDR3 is CSATPGQGVNNYEQYF. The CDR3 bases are TGCAGTGCCACCCCGGGACAGGGGGTCAATAACTACGAGCAGTACTTC.

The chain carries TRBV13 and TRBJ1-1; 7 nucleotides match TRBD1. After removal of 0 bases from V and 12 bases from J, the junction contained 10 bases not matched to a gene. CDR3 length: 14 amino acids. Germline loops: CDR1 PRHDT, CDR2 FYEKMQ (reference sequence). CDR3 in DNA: TGTGCCAGCAGCTTAGGCAGGGGGGTGGCTTATTCTTTCTTT. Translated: CASSLGRGVAYSFF. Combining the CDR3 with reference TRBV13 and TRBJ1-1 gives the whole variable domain AAGVIQSPRHLIKEKRETATLKCYPIPRHDTVYWYQQGPGQDPQFLISFYEKMQSDKGSIPDRFSAQQFSDYHSELNMSSLELGDSALYFCASSLGRGVAYSFFGQGTRLTVV.

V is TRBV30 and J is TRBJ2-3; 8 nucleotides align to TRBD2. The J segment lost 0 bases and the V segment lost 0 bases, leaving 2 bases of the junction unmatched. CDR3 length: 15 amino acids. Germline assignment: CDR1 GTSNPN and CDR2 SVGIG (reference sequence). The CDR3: CAWSVSGTSTDTQYF. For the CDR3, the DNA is TGTGCCTGGAGTGTTAGCGGGACTAGCACAGATACGCAGTATTTT.

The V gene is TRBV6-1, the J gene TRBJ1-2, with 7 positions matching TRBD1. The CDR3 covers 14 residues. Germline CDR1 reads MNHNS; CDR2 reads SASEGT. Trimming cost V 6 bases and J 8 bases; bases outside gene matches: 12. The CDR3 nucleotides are TGTGCCAGCAGCCCCTCAGGGGGTCAATGGGGCTACACCTTC. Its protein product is CASSPSGGQWGYTF.

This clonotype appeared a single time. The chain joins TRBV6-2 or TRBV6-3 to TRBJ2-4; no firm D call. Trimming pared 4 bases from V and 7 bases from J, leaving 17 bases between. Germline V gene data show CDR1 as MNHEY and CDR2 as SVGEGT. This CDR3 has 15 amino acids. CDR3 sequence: CASSSTGSLGNIQYF. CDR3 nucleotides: TGTGCCAGCAGTTCCACCGGGTCTCTGGGGAACATTCAGTACTTC.

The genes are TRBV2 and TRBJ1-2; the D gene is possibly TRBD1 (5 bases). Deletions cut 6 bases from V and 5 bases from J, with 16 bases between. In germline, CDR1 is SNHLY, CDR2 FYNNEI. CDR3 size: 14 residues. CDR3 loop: CASSEEGKSYGYTF. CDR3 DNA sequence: TGTGCCAGCAGCGAGGAGGGGAAAAGTTATGGCTACACCTTC. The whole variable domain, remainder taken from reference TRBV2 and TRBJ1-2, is EPEVTQTPSHQVTQMGQEVILRCVPISNHLYFYWYRQILGQKVEFLVSFYNNEISEKSEIFDDQFSVERPDGSNFTLKIRSTKLEDSAMYFCASSEEGKSYGYTFGSGTRLTVV.

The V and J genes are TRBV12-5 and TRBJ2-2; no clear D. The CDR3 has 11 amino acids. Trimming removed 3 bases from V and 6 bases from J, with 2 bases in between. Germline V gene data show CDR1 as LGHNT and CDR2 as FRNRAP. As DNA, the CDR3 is TGTGCTAGTGGTTTATCCGGGGAGCTGTTTTTT. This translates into CASGLSGELFF.

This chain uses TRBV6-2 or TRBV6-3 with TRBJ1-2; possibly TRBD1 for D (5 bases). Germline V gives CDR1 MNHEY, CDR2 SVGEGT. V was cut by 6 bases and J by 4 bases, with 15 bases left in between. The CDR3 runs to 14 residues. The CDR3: CASSRIADSYGYTF. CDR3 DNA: TGTGCCAGCAGCCGAATAGCAGACAGCTATGGCTACACCTTC.

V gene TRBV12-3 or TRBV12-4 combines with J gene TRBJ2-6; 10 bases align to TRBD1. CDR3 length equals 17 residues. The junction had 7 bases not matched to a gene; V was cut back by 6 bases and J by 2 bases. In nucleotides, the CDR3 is TGTGCCAGCAGCCCGGGACAGGGGTCTACTGGGGCCAACGTCCTGACTTTC. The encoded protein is CASSPGQGSTGANVLTF.

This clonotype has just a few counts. In DNA, the CDR3 is TGCAGTGCTAGTCAGCGGGAGATCCCCCCCTTCTACGAGCAGTACTTC. Translated, it gives CSASQREIPPFYEQYF. The chain recombines TRBV20-1 with TRBJ2-7, with TRBD2 matching over 8 bases. Germline assignment: CDR1 DFQATT and CDR2 SNEGSKA (reference sequence). The CDR3 loop spans 16 amino acids. V shed 3 bases, J shed 3 bases, and the junction held 13 bases outside the gene matches.

DNA of the CDR3: TGCAGTGCTAGATTGGCTAGCGGGAGATCTGAGCAGTTCTTC. Amino acid sequence: CSARLASGRSEQFF. V and J are TRBV20-1 and TRBJ2-4; 10 bases map to TRBD2. TRBJ2-1 explains the end of the DNA better; the J call may be wrong. The CDR3 runs to 14 residues. Germline V lookup: CDR1 DFQATT, CDR2 SNEGSKA (reference sequence).

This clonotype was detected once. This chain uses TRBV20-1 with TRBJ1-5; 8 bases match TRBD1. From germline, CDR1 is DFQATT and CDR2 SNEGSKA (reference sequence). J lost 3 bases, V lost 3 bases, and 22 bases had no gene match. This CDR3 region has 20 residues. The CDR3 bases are TGCAGTGCTAGTCTACCATCCGGGACAGGTAATGTAAAGGACAATCAGCCCCAGCATTTT. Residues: CSASLPSGTGNVKDNQPQHF.

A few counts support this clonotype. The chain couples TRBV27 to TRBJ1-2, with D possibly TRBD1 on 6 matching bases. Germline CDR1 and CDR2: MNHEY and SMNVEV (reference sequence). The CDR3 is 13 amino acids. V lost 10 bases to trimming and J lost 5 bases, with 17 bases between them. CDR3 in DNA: TGTGCCACTCATCCAAGGGGGGGGTATGGCTACACCTTC. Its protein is CATHPRGGYGYTF.

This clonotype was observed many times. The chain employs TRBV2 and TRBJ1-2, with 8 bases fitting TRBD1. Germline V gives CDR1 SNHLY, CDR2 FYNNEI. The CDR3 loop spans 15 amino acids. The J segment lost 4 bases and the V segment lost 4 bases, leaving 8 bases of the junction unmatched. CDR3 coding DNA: TGTGCCAGCAGTGTAACAGGGGGTATGGGCTATGGCTACACCTTC. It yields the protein CASSVTGGMGYGYTF.

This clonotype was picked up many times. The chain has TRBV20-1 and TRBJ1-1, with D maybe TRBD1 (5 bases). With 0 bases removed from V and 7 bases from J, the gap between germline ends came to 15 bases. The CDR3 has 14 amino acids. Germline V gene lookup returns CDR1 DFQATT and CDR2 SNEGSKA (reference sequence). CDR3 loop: CSARDPRDRSEAFF. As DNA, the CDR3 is TGCAGTGCTAGAGATCCACGGGACCGGAGTGAAGCTTTCTTT.

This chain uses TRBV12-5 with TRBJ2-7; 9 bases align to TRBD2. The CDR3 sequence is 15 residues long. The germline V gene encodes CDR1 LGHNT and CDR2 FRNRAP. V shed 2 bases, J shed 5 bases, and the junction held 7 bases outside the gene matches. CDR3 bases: TGTGCTAGTGGTTTGTTCGCGGGAGGGCCTCACGAGCAGTACTTC. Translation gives CASGLFAGGPHEQYF.